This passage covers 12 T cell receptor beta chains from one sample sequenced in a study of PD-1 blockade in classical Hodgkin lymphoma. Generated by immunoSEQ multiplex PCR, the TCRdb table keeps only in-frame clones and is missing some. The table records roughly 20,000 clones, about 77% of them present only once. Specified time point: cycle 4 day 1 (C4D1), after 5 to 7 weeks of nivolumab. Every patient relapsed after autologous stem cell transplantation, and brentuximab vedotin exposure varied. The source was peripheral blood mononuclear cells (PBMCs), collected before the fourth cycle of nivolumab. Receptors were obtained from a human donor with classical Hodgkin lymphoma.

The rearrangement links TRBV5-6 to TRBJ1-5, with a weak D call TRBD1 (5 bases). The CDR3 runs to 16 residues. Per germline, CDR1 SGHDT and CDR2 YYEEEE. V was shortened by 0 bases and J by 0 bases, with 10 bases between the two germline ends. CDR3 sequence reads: CASSLVGGDSNQPQHF. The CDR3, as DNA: TGTGCCAGCAGCTTGGTCGGGGGGGATAGCAATCAGCCCCAGCATTTT.

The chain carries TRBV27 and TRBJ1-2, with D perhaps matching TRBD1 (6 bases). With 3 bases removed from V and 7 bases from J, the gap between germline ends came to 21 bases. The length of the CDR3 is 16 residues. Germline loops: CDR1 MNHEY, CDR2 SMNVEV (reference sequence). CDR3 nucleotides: TGTGCCAGCAGTTTGTTTGGGGGCGCAGTGGGGCGTGGCTACACCTTC. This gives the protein CASSLFGGAVGRGYTF.

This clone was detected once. The CDR3 reads CASSVAARGNGNTIYF. The CDR3 DNA reads TGTGCCAGCAGCGTAGCTGCCAGGGGGAATGGAAACACCATATATTTT. V and J are TRBV9 and TRBJ1-3, with 7 bases lining up with TRBD1. The CDR3 has 16 residues. Germline loops: CDR1 SGDLS, CDR2 YYNGEE. V shed 0 bases, J shed 3 bases, and the junction held 6 bases outside the gene matches.

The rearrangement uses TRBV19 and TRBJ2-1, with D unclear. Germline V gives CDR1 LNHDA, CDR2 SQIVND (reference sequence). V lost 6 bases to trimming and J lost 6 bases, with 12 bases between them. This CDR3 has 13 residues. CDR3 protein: CASRGDWPNEQFF. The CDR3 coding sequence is TGTGCCAGTAGGGGTGATTGGCCCAATGAGCAGTTCTTC.

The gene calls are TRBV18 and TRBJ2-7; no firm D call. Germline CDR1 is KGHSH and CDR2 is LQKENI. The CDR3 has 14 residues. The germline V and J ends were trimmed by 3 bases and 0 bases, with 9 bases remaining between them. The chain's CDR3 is CASSPDPVSYEQYF. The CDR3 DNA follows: TGTGCCAGCTCACCCGACCCCGTCTCCTACGAGCAGTACTTC.

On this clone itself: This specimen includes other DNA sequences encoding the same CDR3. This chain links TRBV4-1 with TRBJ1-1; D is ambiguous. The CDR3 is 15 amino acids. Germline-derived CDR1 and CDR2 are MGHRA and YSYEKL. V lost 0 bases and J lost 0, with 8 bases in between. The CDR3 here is CASSQDRHLNTEAFF. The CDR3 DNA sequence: TGCGCCAGCAGCCAAGATAGACACTTGAACACTGAAGCTTTCTTT.

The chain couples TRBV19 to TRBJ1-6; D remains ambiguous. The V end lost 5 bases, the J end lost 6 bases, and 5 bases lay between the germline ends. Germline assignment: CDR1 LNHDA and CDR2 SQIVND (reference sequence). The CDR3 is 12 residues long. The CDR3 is CASSLINSPLHF. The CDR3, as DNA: TGTGCCAGTAGTCTAATTAATTCACCCCTCCACTTT.

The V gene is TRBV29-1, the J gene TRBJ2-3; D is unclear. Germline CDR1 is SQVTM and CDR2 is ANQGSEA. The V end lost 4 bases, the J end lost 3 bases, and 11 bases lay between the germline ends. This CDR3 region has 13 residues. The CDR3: CSVVGRNTDTQYF. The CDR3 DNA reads TGCAGCGTTGTCGGAAGGAATACAGATACGCAGTATTTT.

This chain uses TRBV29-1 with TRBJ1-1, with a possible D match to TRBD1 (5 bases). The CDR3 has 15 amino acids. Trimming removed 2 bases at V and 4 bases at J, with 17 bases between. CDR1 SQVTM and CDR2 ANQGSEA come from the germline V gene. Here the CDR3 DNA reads TGCAGCGTTGAACACAGGCGAACTGAACGCACTGAAGCTTTCTTT. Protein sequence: CSVEHRRTERTEAFF.

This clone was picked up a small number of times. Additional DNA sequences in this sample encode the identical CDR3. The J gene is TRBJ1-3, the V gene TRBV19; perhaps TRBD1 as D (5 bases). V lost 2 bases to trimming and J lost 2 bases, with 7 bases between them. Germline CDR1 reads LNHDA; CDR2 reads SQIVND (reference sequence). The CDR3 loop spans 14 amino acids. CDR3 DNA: TGTGCCAGTAGTATAAGGGGTCCTGGAAACACCATATATTTT. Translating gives CASSIRGPGNTIYF.

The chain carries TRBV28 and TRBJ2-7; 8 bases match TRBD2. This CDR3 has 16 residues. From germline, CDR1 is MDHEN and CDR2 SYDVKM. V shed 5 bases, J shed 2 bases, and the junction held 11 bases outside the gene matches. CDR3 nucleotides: TGTGCCAGCAGTCTCGCCATAGCGGGGTTAGCCTACGAGCAGTACTTC. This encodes CASSLAIAGLAYEQYF.

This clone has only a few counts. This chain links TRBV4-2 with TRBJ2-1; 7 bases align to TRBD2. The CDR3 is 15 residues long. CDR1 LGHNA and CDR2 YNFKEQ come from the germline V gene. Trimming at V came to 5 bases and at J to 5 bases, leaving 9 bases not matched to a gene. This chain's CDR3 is CASSLVAGEHNEQFF. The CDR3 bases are TGTGCCAGCAGCTTGGTTGCGGGAGAACACAATGAGCAGTTCTTC.